The 5 T cell receptor beta chains given below trace back to one sample, sequenced in a study of T cell changes during pregnancy in multiple sclerosis (dated by TCRdb to about 2019). The library was produced with the immunoSEQ multiplex PCR assay. In its TCRdb copy, this immuneACCESS table keeps in-frame sequences only and misses some clones. Where compared with another copy, unresolved V genes explain less than half of these, and the others have no known cause. In this sample the table shows tens of thousands of clones, about nine tenths of which occur a single time. In total, the top ten clones hold around 0.49% of the sample. Sequences were derived from CD4+ T cells from peripheral blood mononuclear cells, sampled in the third trimester of pregnancy. The origin of the receptors is a female donor with multiple sclerosis, enrolled in a pregnancy study.

The chain joins TRBV5-1 to TRBJ1-3; D might be TRBD1 (5 bases). CDR1 is SGHRS and CDR2 is YFSETQ in the germline V gene. This CDR3 spans 13 amino acids. V was shortened by 3 bases and J by 4 bases, with 8 bases between the two germline ends. The CDR3 sequence is CASSSKGGNTIYF. The CDR3 nucleotides read TGCGCCAGCAGCTCAAAGGGGGGAAACACCATATATTTT.

This rearrangement joins TRBV2 to TRBJ1-2; possibly TRBD1 for D (5 bases). The length of the CDR3 is 13 residues. Germline assignment: CDR1 SNHLY and CDR2 FYNNEI. The germline V and J ends were trimmed by 6 bases and 1 base, with 9 bases remaining between them. CDR3 in amino acids: CASRQGGNYGYTF. Here the CDR3 DNA reads TGTGCCAGCAGGCAGGGTGGTAACTATGGCTACACCTTC.

The rearrangement uses TRBV14 and TRBJ1-6; TRBD1 might be the D (6 bases). V shed 5 bases and J shed 5 bases, with 10 bases lying between them. This CDR3 is 14 amino acids long. Germline values: CDR1 SGHDN, CDR2 FVKESK. CDR3 residues: CASSWTADNSPLHF. The CDR3 DNA sequence: TGTGCCAGCAGCTGGACAGCTGATAATTCACCCCTCCACTTT.

The genes are TRBV7-8 and TRBJ1-6, with TRBD1 matching 9 bases. CDR1 and CDR2 from the germline V gene are SGHVS and FQNEAQ. This CDR3 spans 15 amino acids. V shed 6 bases, J shed 7 bases, and the junction held 7 bases outside the gene matches. This CDR3 is CASSPDRGSNSPLHF. The CDR3 DNA sequence: TGTGCCAGCAGTCCAGACAGGGGGTCGAATTCACCCCTCCACTTT.

In DNA, the CDR3 is TGCGCCAGCAGCCCTGGACAGGGGAAAACTGAAGCTTTCTTT. Residues: CASSPGQGKTEAFF. The chain recombines TRBV4-1 with TRBJ1-1, with 9 bases fitting TRBD1. This CDR3 has 14 residues. V trimming: 4 bases; J trimming: 5 bases; junction bases outside the gene matches: 5. Germline loops: CDR1 MGHRA, CDR2 YSYEKL.